The following is a T cell receptor beta chain sequence with its context. The data were taken from a study of OX40 agonist ivuxolimab in advanced cancers. Study-wide background: Enrolled patients in dose escalation had cancers that were hepatocellular carcinoma, melanoma, renal cell or head and neck cancer.

The table came from immunoSEQ multiplex PCR; TCRdb's copy has only in-frame clones and leaves some out. The repertoire includes about 19,000 clones, approximately 82% of them detected once, and 10% to 12% sits in the top ten. V lost 5 bases, J lost 1 base, and 2 bases stayed unmatched. From germline, CDR1 is SGHVS and CDR2 FQNEAQ. The CDR3 has 15 residues. Sequenced material: CD4+ or CD8+ T cells sorted from blood, taken in a trial of the OX40 agonist ivuxolimab. The gene calls are TRBV7-8 and TRBJ2-1; 10 bases map to TRBD2. The source is an adult with an advanced solid tumor such as melanoma, head and neck, liver or kidney cancer. CDR3 amino acids: CASSPSGRSYNEQFF. DNA of the CDR3: TGTGCCAGCAGCCCTAGCGGGAGATCCTACAATGAGCAGTTCTTC.